The 17 T cell receptor beta chains given below trace back to one sample, sequenced in a study of blood T cell repertoires in COVID-19. Some clones are missing from TCRdb's copy, which holds only in-frame ones; the method was immunoSEQ multiplex PCR. Seen here are roughly 250,000 clones, 86% observed once, and the top ten hold more than 10%. What was sequenced was peripheral blood. The receptors come from a woman aged 25 to 39 with COVID-19, enrolled during active disease.

V is TRBV11-2 and J is TRBJ2-2; tentatively, D is TRBD1 (6 bases). This CDR3 is built from 14 residues. The V end lost 5 bases, the J end lost 1 base, and 8 bases lay between the germline ends. The germline V gene encodes CDR1 SGHAT and CDR2 FQNNGV. DNA of the CDR3: TGTGCCAGCAGCCGGACAGTGAACACCGGGGAGCTGTTTTTT. Protein sequence: CASSRTVNTGELFF.

The CDR3 sequence is CASTPTSAGDTQYF. CDR3 in DNA: TGTGCCAGCACCCCTACTAGCGCCGGGGATACGCAGTATTTT. The chain joins TRBV7-8 to TRBJ2-3; TRBD2 aligns across 7 bases. This CDR3 spans 14 amino acids. The V gene end was trimmed by 7 bases and the J gene end by 6 bases; junction bases not matched to a gene: 10. Germline loops: CDR1 SGHVS, CDR2 FQNEAQ.

The rearrangement links TRBV4-2 to TRBJ2-5, with 12 bases identical to TRBD2. V lost 0 bases to trimming and J lost 4 bases; unmatched junction nucleotides: 3. The V gene's germline CDR1 is LGHNA and CDR2 YNFKEQ. This CDR3 contains 16 residues. In nucleotides, the CDR3 is TGTGCCAGCAGCCAAGATAGGACTAGCGGGGCAGAGACCCAGTACTTC. The encoded protein is CASSQDRTSGAETQYF.

This chain uses TRBV14 with TRBJ2-1; D gene unclear. The V end was cut by 0 bases, the J end by 8 bases, with 8 bases between. Germline CDR1 is SGHDN and CDR2 is FVKESK. The CDR3 runs to 13 residues. The CDR3 region has the DNA TGTGCCAGCAGCCAAGATTATTTCGATGAGCAGTTCTTC. Protein sequence: CASSQDYFDEQFF. Looking up the rest from reference TRBV14 and TRBJ2-1 gives the full variable domain: EAGVTQFPSHSVIEKGQTVTLRCDPISGHDNLYWYRRVMGKEIKFLLHFVKESKQDESGMPNNRFLAERTGGTYSTLKVQPAELEDSGVYFCASSQDYFDEQFFGPGTRLTVL.

Only one count was recorded for this clone. V is TRBV29-1 and J is TRBJ1-2, with 8 bases aligning to TRBD1. The CDR3 runs to 16 residues. Germline CDR1 and CDR2: SQVTM and ANQGSEA. The CDR3 reads CRAGPGGRELLNGYTF. CDR3 in DNA: TGCAGGGCCGGGCCAGGGGGCCGAGAGCTTCTAAATGGCTACACCTTC.

V gene TRBV4-1 combines with J gene TRBJ2-2; D gene ambiguous. V was shortened by 4 bases and J by 9 bases, with 12 bases between the two germline ends. Germline V gene sequence: CDR1 MGHRA, CDR2 YSYEKL. This CDR3 is 13 amino acids long. Here the CDR3 reads CASSPTPRRELFF. CDR3 coding DNA: TGCGCCAGCAGCCCGACCCCGAGGCGGGAGCTGTTTTTT.

Here the CDR3 reads CASSALAGGPNNEQFF. CDR3 DNA sequence: TGTGCCAGCAGCGCCCTAGCGGGGGGGCCAAACAATGAGCAGTTCTTC. V usage is TRBV7-9 and J usage is TRBJ2-1; 12 bases map to TRBD2. Germline CDR1 and CDR2: SEHNR and FQNEAQ (reference sequence). Trimming took 5 bases from V and 5 from J; bases not matched to a gene: 7. The CDR3 runs 16 residues.

The V and J genes are TRBV5-6 and TRBJ2-2; possible D gene TRBD2, 5 bases. Trimming stripped 5 bases from V and 7 bases from J, with 12 bases between. Germline CDR1 is SGHDT and CDR2 is YYEEEE. The CDR3 has 13 residues. As DNA, the CDR3 is TGTGCCAGCAGTCTGGGCCGGGACGGGGAGCTGTTTTTT. It translates to CASSLGRDGELFF.

The chain is built from TRBV3-1 (or the pseudogene TRBV3-2) and TRBJ1-5, with TRBD1 matching over 10 bases. This CDR3 is 15 amino acids long. The V segment lost 0 bases and the J segment 7 bases; nucleotides outside the gene matches: 3. The germline CDR1 and CDR2 sequences are LGHDT and YNNKEL (reference sequence). CDR3 coding DNA: TGTGCCAGCAGCCAAGAGGGACAGGGGTTACAGCCCCAGCATTTT. This gives the protein CASSQEGQGLQPQHF.

A note on this clone: Its ends do not fully match the called genes, so a read error is possible. The chain recombines TRBV5-1 with TRBJ2-3; TRBD1 matches 9 bases. This CDR3 has 14 amino acids. Germline-derived CDR1 and CDR2 are SGHRS and YFSETQ. CDR3 region: CASRLDRGPDTQYF. In DNA, the CDR3 is TGCGCCAGCCGCTTGGACAGGGGTCCAGATACGCAGTATTTT.

The chain employs TRBV6-5 and TRBJ1-1; D not resolved. V lost 6 bases and J 0 bases, leaving 11 bases between the germline ends. The CDR3 totals 14 residues. The germline V gene encodes CDR1 MNHEY and CDR2 SVGAGI. CDR3 DNA: TGTGCCAGCAGGGAGTATAACATGAACACTGAAGCTTTCTTT. Translation: CASREYNMNTEAFF.

The J gene is TRBJ1-5, the V gene TRBV5-6; D uncertain. The germline V gene has CDR1 SGHDT and CDR2 YYEEEE. V shed 4 bases and J shed 4 bases, with 12 bases lying between them. The CDR3 extends over 14 amino acids. CDR3 nucleotides: TGTGCCAGCAGCGCGGGCCTGAGGAATCAGCCCCAGCATTTT. Its protein product is CASSAGLRNQPQHF.

The chain employs TRBV2 and TRBJ2-7; 8 bases align to TRBD2. CDR1 SNHLY and CDR2 FYNNEI come from the germline V gene. V lost 5 bases and J lost 1; bases outside the gene matches: 7. CDR3 size: 15 residues. The CDR3 region has the DNA TGTGCCAGCAGTCCAAGGACTAGCAATTCCTACGAGCAGTACTTC. Its protein is CASSPRTSNSYEQYF.

This clone was detected ten times or more. This chain joins TRBV11-2 and TRBJ2-5, with 8 bases lining up with TRBD2. This CDR3 comprises 16 residues. J gave up 2 bases and V 5 bases, and 10 bases lay outside the gene matches. CDR1 and CDR2 from the germline V gene are SGHAT and FQNNGV. CDR3 in DNA: TGTGCCAGCAGCACTAAGCCTAGCGGGTCTCAAGAGACCCAGTACTTC. It yields the protein CASSTKPSGSQETQYF.

V gene TRBV5-1 combines with J gene TRBJ2-5, with a tentative D call TRBD2 (6 bases). Trimming left V 0 bases short and J 7 bases short, with 19 bases between. The CDR3 covers 16 residues. From germline, CDR1 is SGHRS and CDR2 YFSETQ. The CDR3 region is CASSLVTSPTEGTQYF. The DNA for the CDR3 is TGCGCCAGCAGCTTGGTTACTAGCCCAACGGAAGGGACCCAGTACTTC.

The CDR3 DNA follows: TGTGCCAGCAGCCAACAGGGGGGCAGGGTCGATGGCTACACCTTC. The encoded protein is CASSQQGGRVDGYTF. This chain links TRBV4-2 with TRBJ1-2, with 7 nucleotides matching TRBD1. The CDR3 sequence is 15 residues long. V lost 2 bases and J lost 6; bases outside the gene matches: 9. From germline, CDR1 is LGHNA and CDR2 YNFKEQ.

V and J are TRBV30 and TRBJ1-1, with D perhaps matching TRBD1 (5 bases). V shed 0 bases and J shed 5 bases, with 10 bases lying between them. CDR3 length: 13 amino acids. Germline CDR1 GTSNPN, CDR2 SVGIG (reference sequence). The CDR3 DNA is TGTGCCTGGAGTGTTACAGGAGGGACTGAAGCTTTCTTT. Translated: CAWSVTGGTEAFF.